This record covers a single TCR beta chain. What it binds is not known. The CDR3 is made up of 15 amino acids. Germline V gene data show CDR1 as SGHTA and CDR2 as FQGTGA. Trimming stripped 3 bases from V and 1 base from J, with 12 bases between. Produced via immunoSEQ multiplex PCR; TCRdb's table is partial and in-frame only. The data contain approximately 76,000 clones, around 80% of them seen just once; the ten biggest clones take up 9.5%. This sample stems from a study of T cells in localized non-small cell lung cancer. Overall study findings and caveats: Median detection of top 100 tumor clones in adjacent lung was about 52 clones. Among the tissues sampled, uninvolved adjacent lung had the highest T cell clonality, above tumor. Heterogeneity remains possible because sequencing was limited to only one tumor region. With higher T cell density in blood came longer overall survival.

Sequenced material: peripheral blood, taken before any cancer treatment. The chain combines TRBV7-3 with TRBJ1-1; perhaps TRBD1 as D (5 bases). This TCR derives from a female donor at least 60 years old with stage I lung adenocarcinoma. The chain's CDR3 is CASSLSGGTNTEAFF. CDR3 nucleotide sequence: TGTGCCAGCAGCTTGAGTGGGGGTACGAACACTGAAGCTTTCTTT.